This T cell receptor (beta chain) was captured in a study of cytomegalovirus exposure and HLA in healthy donors (dated by TCRdb to the late 2010s). Turning to the overall study: An earlier analysis of about 560 of the donors reported 276 Gb of sequence data and 100 million to 120 million unique TCR beta sequences obtained from around 180 million T cells. An early release that covered about 640 HLA-typed donors contained 250 to 350 gigabases of sequencing data and tens of millions of unique TCR sequences. Of the 350 to 400 genotyped donors, approximately 83% fell in the genetic ancestry cluster associated with self-reported Caucasian donors. The study aimed to test whether signatures of past pathogen exposure could be identified by cataloging public T cell receptors. Using immunosequencing, the study profiled T cell repertoires from fewer than 700 subjects and related those repertoires to cytomegalovirus serostatus. In addition to the first cohort of 650 to 750 subjects, a separate validation cohort of under 150 different subjects was used. High-throughput TCR immunosequencing, statistical association of individual TCRs with disease status, and machine learning were combined to predict cytomegalovirus infection status. In a later analysis, previously published TCR beta repertoires from fewer than 750 donors were re-analyzed and high-resolution HLA genotyping was added so that TCR occurrence patterns could be studied. Rather than using new phenotypic data, the later analysis identified candidate immune exposures from TCR beta sequences and from how often those sequences occurred across donors. An earlier analysis of a few hundred of the donors applied high-throughput TCR beta sequencing to assess whether each TCR beta V gene segment acted as functional or pseudogenic. Donor age, sex, ethnicity and CMV serostatus were collected together with the repertoire data. In a later genetic analysis, genome-wide SNP genotypes for about 65% of the roughly 670 donors were used, and that subset was treated as a discovery cohort. All discovery cohort repertoires had been generated using a single sequencing platform. Both class I and class II loci were covered by HLA typing, at four-digit resolution. The number of typed donors differed by locus: about 620-630 for A, B, C, DRB1 and DQB1; roughly 510 for DQA1; roughly 600 for DPA1; and roughly 450 for DPB1. Several DR-DQ haplotypes were treated as single units for association and clustering because of strong linkage in the cohort. Across around 400 genotyped donors of the cohort, an average of 235,054 unique TCR beta nucleotide sequences per donor were sequenced, and roughly 20% of those sequences were non-productive. Results and caveats for the whole study, not just this receptor: Sequencing depth was assumed to be roughly uniform across donors in the presence/absence analyses, though that assumption may not hold. Correlated functional status among segregating V segments might be attributable to linkage disequilibrium, but an unknown experimental factor could not be ruled out. In vitro tests confirmed that a few of the cytomegalovirus-associated TCR beta chains recognize cytomegalovirus antigens. A further reported finding was that TCR beta sequences accurately predicted the HLA-A and HLA-B alleles for most subjects in the first cohort. The study listed approximately 160 TCR beta chains as associated with cytomegalovirus. In an earlier analysis of 587 of the donors, most TCR beta V segments appeared in productive rearrangements about 90% or about 30% of the time, broadly matching IMGT annotations. At a false discovery rate of 0.05, a later analysis linked roughly 17,000 TCR beta sequences to specific HLA alleles. Several of the top co-occurrence clusters appeared to be linked to parvovirus B19, influenza, CMV and Epstein-Barr virus, according to a later analysis. Some 15 rarely observed V segments, including chromosome 9 orphons, were excluded from the earlier analysis of several hundred of the donors because counts were too low. For the cohort, immune exposure information was limited to CMV serostatus. In a later analysis, the rate of TCR association differed among HLA loci, with DRB1 alleles having the most associated TCRs and HLA-C alleles having the fewest. V-gene and J-gene trimming of TCR beta chains was associated with a missense DCLRE1C variant in a later genetic analysis, and the association was replicated in an independent cohort. Compared with the approximately 720-donor mean, donors in an Asian-associated ancestry cluster had fewer N-insertions in productive TCRs, according to a later genetic analysis. It was suggested by the authors that the approach could potentially be generalized to other disease states and immunological phenotypes. In a later analysis, HLA-associated TCR beta chains were found to be more clonally expanded and to have lower generation probabilities than equally common non-associated chains. The classifier was reported to diagnose cytomegalovirus status with high specificity and sensitivity in both the original cohort and the validation cohort. Only TCR beta chains were sequenced in this cohort, and the absence of alpha or paired-chain data limited detectable features. Across donors, most TCR sequences were observed very rarely, whereas some public TCRs were present in many individuals. Most CMV-associated TCR beta chains appeared to be HLA-restricted in a later analysis, and the HLA associations seemed to be driven largely by CMV exposure. The 87-base-pair reads could not distinguish some IMGT-functional V segments, including TRBV6-2 and TRBV6-3, so those segments were excluded. A cluster of highly shared sequence variants was judged likely to represent a technical artifact of the sequencing pipeline. Because HLA typing was unavailable for some donors at each locus, only the typed subset was used in association tests. Strong co-occurrence of HLA alleles, especially DR and DQ, made assigning TCR associations to individual alleles difficult.

Library construction relied on the immunoSEQ multiplex PCR assay. For the multiplex PCR, a mixture combining 60 forward primers for TCR Vbeta segments and 13 reverse primers for TCR Jbeta segments was used. The CDR3 region of rearranged TCR beta genes was amplified from genomic DNA by a multiplex PCR assay. On the Illumina HiSeq System, the amplified TCR beta libraries were sequenced as 87-base-pair reads. Processing in the source paper ran as follows. A later analysis tallied tens of millions of unique TCR beta chains across the 640 or so repertoires, and about 12 million of those chains were shared by two or more donors. A nearest-neighbor algorithm error-corrected the raw reads and collapsed the reads into unique sequences, merging closely related sequences to remove PCR and sequencing errors. V, D and J gene segments were assigned by aligning CDR3 sequences to IMGT reference sequences. For a sequence to be retained, at least a six-nucleotide match to both a V gene segment and a J gene segment was required. Rearrangements were classified as productive when the CDR3 lacked stop codons and remained in frame with V and J, and all other rearrangements were classified as non-productive. CDR3 was defined by IMGT convention, running from the second conserved V-encoded cysteine to the conserved J-encoded phenylalanine. Sequences without an unambiguous match to a single V gene segment were excluded from the earlier analysis of over 500 of the donors. An earlier analysis of several hundred of the donors called V segments functional above 56.7% productive rearrangements and segregating when the between-donor standard deviation exceeded 5%. To diagnose cytomegalovirus status from the catalog of TCR beta chain sequences, a statistical classification framework was built. A later analysis assigned V and J genes by comparing TCR nucleotide sequences with IMGT/GENE-DB human TR gene sequences. In a later analysis, CDR3 sequences and most-parsimonious VDJ recombination scenarios were assigned using the TCRdist pipeline. In a later analysis, each TCR beta chain was defined by its CDR3 amino acid sequence together with its V-gene family, and reads without a unique V-gene family were excluded. To address suspected cross-contamination and a sequencing artifact, a later analysis removed 550 to 750 highly shared, low-generation-probability nucleotide sequences. In a later analysis, a clonal expansion index for each public chain was calculated from normalized within-repertoire ranks of inferred template counts. In a later analysis, generation probabilities were computed with a VDJ recombination model fitted to out-of-frame rearrangements, and the resulting probabilities were checked against IGoR. In a later analysis, hypergeometric tests were used to score TCR-TCR, TCR-HLA and TCR-CMV co-occurrence, with a repertoire-size bias correction applied to TCR pairs. To estimate false discovery rates, a later analysis permuted the HLA or CMV assignments 20 times. In a later analysis, co-occurring TCRs were grouped using DBSCAN, with TCRdist sequence similarity added in when clustering inside HLA-allele-positive subsets. Co-occurrence clustering excluded repertoires with fewer than 30,000 or more than 120,000 public chains, plus five with anomalous nucleotide sharing. TCRdb provides this immuneACCESS table in a form limited to in-frame rearrangements. Some clones are lacking; in checked studies, under half of them reflect an unresolved V gene, and why the rest are absent is not known. V, J and clone size reflect that table, while D and trimming were determined from the DNA. In all, the sample holds 150,000 to 200,000 clones, and approximately 82% of those were seen once. Approximately 10% of the sample goes to the ten largest clones.

From cysteine to phenylalanine, the CDR3 is 15 amino acids long. Of the read, only the CDR3 DNA is kept; its 45 bases are in frame from base 1. V loses 8 bases at its end and J loses 5 bases; junction bases beyond the gene matches: 7. The germline V gene (reference sequence) yields MNHEY for CDR1 and SMNVEV for CDR2. This clone appeared once. Its antigen has not been determined. Base quality data are lacking; no much larger clone is found one base away. In total, roughly 670 healthy bone marrow donors made up the cohort. All cohort members were sampled while nominally healthy, although unrecorded immune exposures were likely present. The donor tested CMV seropositive, placing the donor among the 290 or so seropositive members of the cohort. A peripheral blood sample was collected from each donor, and TCR beta sequencing was performed on peripheral blood mononuclear cells. Genomic DNA was extracted from the blood cell samples with the Qiagen DNeasy Blood Extraction Kit.

The chain links TRBV27 with TRBJ2-2; TRBD1 lines up with 11 middle nucleotides. The receptor was isolated from a man aged 18 to 29 in good health and CMV-seropositive. Sequencing input: PBMCs. The CDR3 loop reads CASGWDRGLTGELFF. The DNA is as follows: TGTGCCAGCGGGTGGGACAGGGGGTTAACCGGGGAGCTGTTTTTT.